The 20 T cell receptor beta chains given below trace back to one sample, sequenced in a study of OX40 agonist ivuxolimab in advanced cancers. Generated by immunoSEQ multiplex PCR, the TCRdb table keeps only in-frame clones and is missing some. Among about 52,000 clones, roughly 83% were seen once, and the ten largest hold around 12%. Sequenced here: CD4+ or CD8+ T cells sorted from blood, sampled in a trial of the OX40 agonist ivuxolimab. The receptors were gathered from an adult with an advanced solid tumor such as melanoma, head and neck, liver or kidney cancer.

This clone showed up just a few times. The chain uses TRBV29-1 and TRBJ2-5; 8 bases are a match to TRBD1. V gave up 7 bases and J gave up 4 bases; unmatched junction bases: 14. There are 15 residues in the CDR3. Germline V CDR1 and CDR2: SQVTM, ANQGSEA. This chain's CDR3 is CSATGGGLTAETQYF. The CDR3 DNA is TGCAGCGCCACAGGGGGTGGACTAACTGCAGAGACCCAGTACTTC.

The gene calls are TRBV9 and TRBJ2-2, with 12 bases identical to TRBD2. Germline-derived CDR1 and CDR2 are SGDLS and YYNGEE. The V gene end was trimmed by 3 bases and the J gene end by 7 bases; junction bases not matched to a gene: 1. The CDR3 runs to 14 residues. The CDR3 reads CASSGGLAGGELFF. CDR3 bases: TGTGCCAGCAGCGGGGGACTAGCGGGCGGGGAGCTGTTTTTT.

The CDR3: CASSLVSRLAGPTDTQYF. DNA for the CDR3: TGTGCCAGCAGCTTAGTATCTAGACTAGCGGGACCCACAGATACGCAGTATTTT. The rearrangement uses TRBV7-2 and TRBJ2-3; 11 bases align to TRBD2. In germline, CDR1 is SGHTA, CDR2 FQGNSA. The CDR3 runs to 18 residues. V lost 1 base and J lost 2; bases outside the gene matches: 8. Full variable domain (remainder filled in from reference TRBV7-2 and TRBJ2-3): GAGVSQSPSNKVTEKGKDVELRCDPISGHTALYWYRQSLGQGLEFLIYFQGNSAPDKSGLPSDRFSAERTGGSVSTLTIQRTQQEDSAVYLCASSLVSRLAGPTDTQYFGPGTRLTVL.

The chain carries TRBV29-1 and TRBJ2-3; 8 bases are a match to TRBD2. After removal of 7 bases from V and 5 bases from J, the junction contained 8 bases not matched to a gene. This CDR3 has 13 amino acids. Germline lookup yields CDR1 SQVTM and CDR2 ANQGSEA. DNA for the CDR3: TGCAGCGCCGGGGGGGGCGCCCGAGATACGCAGTATTTT. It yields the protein CSAGGGARDTQYF.

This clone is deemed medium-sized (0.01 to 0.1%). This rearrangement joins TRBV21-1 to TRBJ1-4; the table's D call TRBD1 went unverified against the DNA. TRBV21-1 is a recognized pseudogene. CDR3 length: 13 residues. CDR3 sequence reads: CASSPRGGEKLFF. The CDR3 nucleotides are TGTGCCAGCAGCCCCAGGGGTGGAGAAAAACTGTTTTTT.

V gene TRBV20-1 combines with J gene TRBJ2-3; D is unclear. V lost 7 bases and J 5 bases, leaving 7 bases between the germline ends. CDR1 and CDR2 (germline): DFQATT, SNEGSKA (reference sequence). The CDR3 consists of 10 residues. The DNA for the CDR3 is TGCAGTGGAAGGGAAGATACGCAGTATTTT. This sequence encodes CSGREDTQYF.

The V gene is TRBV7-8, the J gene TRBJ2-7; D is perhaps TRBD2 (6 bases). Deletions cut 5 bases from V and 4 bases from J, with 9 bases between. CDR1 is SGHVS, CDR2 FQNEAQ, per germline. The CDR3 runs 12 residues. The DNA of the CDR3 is TGTGCCAGCAGCCTTAGCGGTTACGAGCAGTACTTC. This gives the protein CASSLSGYEQYF.

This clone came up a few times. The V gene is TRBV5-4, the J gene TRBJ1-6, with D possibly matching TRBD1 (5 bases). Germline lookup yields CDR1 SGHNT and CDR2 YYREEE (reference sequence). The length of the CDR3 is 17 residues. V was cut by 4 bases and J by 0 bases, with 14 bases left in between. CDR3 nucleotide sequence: TGTGCCAGCAGCGCGTCCGGGGCCAGCTCCTATAATTCACCCCTCCACTTT. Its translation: CASSASGASSYNSPLHF.

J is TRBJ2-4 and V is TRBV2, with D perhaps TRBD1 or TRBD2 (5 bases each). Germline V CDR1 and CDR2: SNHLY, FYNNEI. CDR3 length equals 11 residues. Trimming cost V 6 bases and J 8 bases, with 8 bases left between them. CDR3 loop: CASRGVDIQYF. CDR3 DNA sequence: TGTGCCAGCAGGGGGGTAGACATTCAGTACTTC.

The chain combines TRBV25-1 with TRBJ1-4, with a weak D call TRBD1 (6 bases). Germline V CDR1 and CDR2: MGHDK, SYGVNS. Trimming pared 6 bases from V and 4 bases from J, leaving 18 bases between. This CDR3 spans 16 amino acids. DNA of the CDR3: TGTGCCAGCAGCGATAAGGCGGGGGCAGGTAATGAAAAACTGTTTTTT. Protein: CASSDKAGAGNEKLFF.

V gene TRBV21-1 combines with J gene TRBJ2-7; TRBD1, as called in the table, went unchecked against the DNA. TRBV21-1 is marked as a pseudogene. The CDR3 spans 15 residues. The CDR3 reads CASSKETGGSYEQYF. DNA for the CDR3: TGTGCCAGCAGCAAAGAAACAGGGGGGTCCTACGAGCAGTACTTC.

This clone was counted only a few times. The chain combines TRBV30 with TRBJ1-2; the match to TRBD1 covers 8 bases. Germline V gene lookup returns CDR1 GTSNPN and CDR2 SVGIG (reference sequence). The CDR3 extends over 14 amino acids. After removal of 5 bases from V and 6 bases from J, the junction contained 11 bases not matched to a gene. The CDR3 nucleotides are TGTGCCTGGCACATAGGGACAGGTCAGAATGGCTACACCTTC. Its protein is CAWHIGTGQNGYTF.

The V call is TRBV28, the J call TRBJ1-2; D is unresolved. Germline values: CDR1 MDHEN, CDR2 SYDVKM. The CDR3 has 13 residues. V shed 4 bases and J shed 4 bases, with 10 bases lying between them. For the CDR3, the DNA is TGTGCCAGCAGTTCAACACCACGCTATGGCTACACCTTC. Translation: CASSSTPRYGYTF.

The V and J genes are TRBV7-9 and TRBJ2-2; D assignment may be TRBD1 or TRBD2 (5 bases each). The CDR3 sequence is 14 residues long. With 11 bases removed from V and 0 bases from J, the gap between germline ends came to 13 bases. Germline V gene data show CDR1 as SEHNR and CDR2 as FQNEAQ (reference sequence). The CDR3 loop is CAGEGSSNTGELFF. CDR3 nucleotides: TGTGCCGGCGAGGGGAGTTCGAACACCGGGGAGCTGTTTTTT.

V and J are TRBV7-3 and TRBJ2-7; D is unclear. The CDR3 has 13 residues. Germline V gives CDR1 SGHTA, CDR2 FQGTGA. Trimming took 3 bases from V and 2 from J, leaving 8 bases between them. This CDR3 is CASSFGPTYEQYV. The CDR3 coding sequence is TGTGCCAGCAGCTTCGGGCCTACCTACGAGCAGTACGTC.

The CDR3 protein is CSAPDRGRAFF. The CDR3, as DNA: TGCAGTGCCCCCGACAGGGGGCGCGCTTTCTTT. The V call is TRBV20-1, the J call TRBJ1-1, with 10 positions matching TRBD1. V trimming: 6 bases; J trimming: 11 bases; junction bases outside the gene matches: 6. The CDR3 has 11 residues. CDR1 DFQATT and CDR2 SNEGSKA come from the germline V gene (reference sequence).

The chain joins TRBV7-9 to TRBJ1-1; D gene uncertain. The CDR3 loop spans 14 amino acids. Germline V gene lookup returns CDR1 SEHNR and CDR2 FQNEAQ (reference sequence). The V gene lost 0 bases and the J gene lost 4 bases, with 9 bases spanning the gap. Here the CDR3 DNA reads TGTGCCAGCAGCTTAGCAGAAGGTGTCACTGAAGCTTTCTTT. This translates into CASSLAEGVTEAFF.

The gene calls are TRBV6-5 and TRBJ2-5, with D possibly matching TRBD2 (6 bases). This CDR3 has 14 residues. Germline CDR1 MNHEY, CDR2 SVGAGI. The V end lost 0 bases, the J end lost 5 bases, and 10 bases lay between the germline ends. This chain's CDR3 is CASSYSRAGETQYF. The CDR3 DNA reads TGTGCCAGCAGTTACTCGAGGGCGGGGGAGACCCAGTACTTC.

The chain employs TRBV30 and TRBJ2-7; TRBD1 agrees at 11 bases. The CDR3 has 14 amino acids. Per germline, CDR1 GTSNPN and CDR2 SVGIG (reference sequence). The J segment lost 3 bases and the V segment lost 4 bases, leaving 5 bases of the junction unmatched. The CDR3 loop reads CAWTSGTGGYEQYF. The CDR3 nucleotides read TGTGCCTGGACCTCCGGGACAGGGGGCTACGAGCAGTACTTC. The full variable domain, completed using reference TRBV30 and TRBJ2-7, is SQTIHQWPATLVQPVGSPLSLECTVEGTSNPNLYWYRQAAGRGLQLLFYSVGIGQISSEVPQNLSASRPQDRQFILSSKKLLLSDSGFYLCAWTSGTGGYEQYFGPGTRLTVT.

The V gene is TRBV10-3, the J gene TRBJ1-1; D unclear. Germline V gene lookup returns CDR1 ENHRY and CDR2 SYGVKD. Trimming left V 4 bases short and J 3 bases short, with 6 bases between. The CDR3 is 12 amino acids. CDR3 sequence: CAISGGDTEAFF. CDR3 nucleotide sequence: TGTGCCATCAGTGGCGGGGACACTGAAGCTTTCTTT.